These 20 T cell receptor beta chains were sequenced from one sample in a study of T cells after posttransplantation cyclophosphamide. Busulfan-fludarabine conditioning, marrow transplant, and cyclophosphamide on days +3 and +4 were administered. The repertoire was sequenced with immunoSEQ multiplex PCR; TCRdb's copy has only in-frame clones and lacks some. The data show around 17,000 clones, around 94% seen once. The sequences come from CD4+ T cells sorted from blood, collected after allogeneic stem cell transplant with posttransplant cyclophosphamide. The receptors stem from a male patient in his sixties who received an allogeneic stem cell transplant from a related donor and was CMV-positive. The graft donor may have contributed some T cells.

V and J are TRBV5-4 and TRBJ2-3, with 11 bases aligning to TRBD2. This CDR3 region has 16 residues. CDR1 and CDR2 from the germline V gene are SGHNT and YYREEE (reference sequence). The junction had 6 bases not matched to a gene; V was cut back by 3 bases and J by 3 bases. CDR3 amino acids: CASSSRLAGMTDTQYF. CDR3 coding DNA: TGTGCCAGCAGCTCCCGACTAGCGGGGATGACAGATACGCAGTATTTT.

This clone was observed once. The genes are TRBV2 and TRBJ2-5; the match to TRBD1 covers 7 bases. V trimming: 9 bases; J trimming: 9 bases; junction bases outside the gene matches: 25. This CDR3 is built from 17 residues. CDR1 is SNHLY and CDR2 is FYNNEI in the germline V gene. The CDR3 nucleotides are TGTGCCAGTCGCCGGGACAGCCGTTTTACCACCCTCGGGTCCCAGTACTTC. Amino acid sequence: CASRRDSRFTTLGSQYF.

The chain combines TRBV15 with TRBJ1-1, with 7 bases that match TRBD1. Germline loops: CDR1 LNHNV, CDR2 YYDKDF (reference sequence). V was pared by 9 bases and J by 6 bases, with 10 bases of the junction left unmatched. This CDR3 has 13 residues. The CDR3, as DNA: TGTGCCACTCAAGGAGACAGGGTCCCTGAAGCTTTCTTT. Translation: CATQGDRVPEAFF. Based on the CDR3 plus reference TRBV15 and TRBJ1-1, the full variable domain is DAMVIQNPRYQVTQFGKPVTLSCSQTLNHNVMYWYQQKSSQAPKLLFHYYDKDFNNEADTPDNFQSRRPNTSFCFLDIRSPGLGDTAMYLCATQGDRVPEAFFGQGTRLTVV.

The chain is built from TRBV2 and TRBJ2-5; D remains unclear. Trimming cost V 1 base and J 5 bases, with 8 bases left between them. This CDR3 contains 13 residues. CDR1 is SNHLY and CDR2 is FYNNEI in the germline V gene. CDR3 loop: CASSEGLVETQYF. DNA for the CDR3: TGTGCCAGCAGTGAAGGGCTTGTCGAGACCCAGTACTTC. The complete variable domain, with remaining parts taken from reference TRBV2 and TRBJ2-5, reads EPEVTQTPSHQVTQMGQEVILRCVPISNHLYFYWYRQILGQKVEFLVSFYNNEISEKSEIFDDQFSVERPDGSNFTLKIRSTKLEDSAMYFCASSEGLVETQYFGPGTRLLVL.

The chain combines TRBV19 with TRBJ2-2, with a possible D match to TRBD1 (5 bases). The V gene's germline CDR1 is LNHDA and CDR2 SQIVND (reference sequence). Trimming removed 2 bases at V and 3 bases at J, with 10 bases between. CDR3 length: 15 residues. CDR3 DNA sequence: TGTGCCAGTAGTATAAGGGCAGGGCACACCGGGGAGCTGTTTTTT. It codes for CASSIRAGHTGELFF.

The chain is built from TRBV28 and TRBJ2-3, with D hard to call. CDR1 and CDR2 (germline): MDHEN, SYDVKM. The CDR3 has 11 amino acids. Trimming left V 4 bases short and J 3 bases short, with 2 bases between. The CDR3 loop reads CASSSTDTQYF. The DNA of the CDR3 is TGTGCCAGCAGTTCAACAGATACGCAGTATTTT.

The rearrangement uses TRBV18 and TRBJ1-4; 7 nucleotides agree with TRBD1. The germline gives CDR1 KGHSH, CDR2 LQKENI. The V segment lost 1 base and the J segment 2 bases; nucleotides outside the gene matches: 1. The CDR3 is made up of 15 amino acids. DNA of the CDR3: TGTGCCAGCTCACCACAGGGACAGACTAATGAAAAACTGTTTTTT. Its protein is CASSPQGQTNEKLFF.

The rearrangement joins TRBV19 to TRBJ1-2; the match to TRBD1 covers 8 bases. This CDR3 spans 13 amino acids. The V gene end was trimmed by 5 bases and the J gene end by 4 bases; junction bases not matched to a gene: 3. CDR1 LNHDA and CDR2 SQIVND come from the germline V gene (reference sequence). The CDR3 spells CASSFDRGYGYTF. In DNA, the CDR3 is TGTGCCAGTAGTTTCGACAGGGGCTATGGCTACACCTTC.

The gene calls are TRBV2 and TRBJ2-1; weak D call: TRBD2 (6 bases). Germline lookup yields CDR1 SNHLY and CDR2 FYNNEI. The CDR3 has 15 amino acids. The ends were cut back, 6 bases at V and 6 bases at J, with 18 bases in the middle. The CDR3 here is CASRDLDLGGNEQFF. The CDR3, as DNA: TGTGCCAGCAGAGACCTGGACTTGGGAGGCAATGAGCAGTTCTTC.

The rearrangement joins TRBV11-1 to TRBJ2-3; TRBD2 is a possible D gene (6 bases). Germline V CDR1 and CDR2: SGHAT, FQDESV (reference sequence). V was shortened by 4 bases and J by 0 bases, with 11 bases between the two germline ends. The CDR3 contains 15 residues. CDR3 sequence (DNA): TGTGCCAGCAGCTCGGGACTTCCTAGCACAGATACGCAGTATTTT. Its protein is CASSSGLPSTDTQYF.

This chain connects TRBV18 to TRBJ2-6; TRBD1 matches at 10 bases. V was clipped by 5 bases and J by 1 base; unmatched bases: 14. The germline V gene encodes CDR1 KGHSH and CDR2 LQKENI. The CDR3 contains 20 residues. In DNA form, the CDR3 reads TGTGCCAGCTCATCACTCCCGGGACAGGGGTTACCATCTGGGGCCAACGTCCTGACTTTC. This encodes CASSSLPGQGLPSGANVLTF.

The chain combines TRBV5-4 with TRBJ2-7; 7 nucleotides line up with TRBD1. The CDR3 runs to 14 residues. Trimming cost V 0 bases and J 5 bases; bases outside gene matches: 5. The germline CDR1 and CDR2 sequences are SGHNT and YYREEE (reference sequence). The CDR3 here is CASSLGATGNEQYF. CDR3 sequence (DNA): TGTGCCAGCAGCTTGGGAGCGACAGGGAACGAGCAGTACTTC.

This rearrangement joins TRBV5-1 to TRBJ1-1; no reliable D call. V was trimmed by 1 base and J by 2 bases, leaving 6 bases between them. The CDR3 covers 13 residues. The germline V gene encodes CDR1 SGHRS and CDR2 YFSETQ. The DNA for the CDR3 is TGCGCCAGCAGCTTGACAGACAACACTGAAGCTTTCTTT. This codes for CASSLTDNTEAFF.

The J gene is TRBJ2-3, the V gene TRBV5-1; 7 bases agree with TRBD2. Trimming took 0 bases from V and 1 from J; bases not matched to a gene: 2. The germline CDR1 and CDR2 sequences are SGHRS and YFSETQ. The CDR3 sequence is 15 residues long. CDR3: CASSLGRGGTDTQYF. The CDR3 bases are TGCGCCAGCAGCTTGGGACGGGGGGGCACAGATACGCAGTATTTT.

This clone occurred once. This chain uses TRBV5-8 with TRBJ1-5; possibly TRBD1 for D (5 bases). This CDR3 spans 14 amino acids. Per the germline V gene, CDR1 is SGHTS and CDR2 is YDEGEE. The germline V and J ends were trimmed by 4 bases and 5 bases, with 13 bases remaining between them. The CDR3 here is CASSLKAGHQPQHF. For the CDR3, the DNA is TGTGCCAGCAGCCTTAAAGCGGGGCATCAGCCCCAGCATTTT. Looking up the rest from reference TRBV5-8 and TRBJ1-5 gives the full variable domain: EAGVTQSPTHLIKTRGQQATLRCSPISGHTSVYWYQQALGLGLQFLLWYDEGEERNRGNFPPRFSGRQFPNYSSELNVNALELEDSALYLCASSLKAGHQPQHFGDGTRLSIL.

This chain connects TRBV7-3 to TRBJ2-1; D unclear. This CDR3 contains 16 residues. Germline V gene lookup returns CDR1 SGHTA and CDR2 FQGTGA. The ends were cut back, 1 base at V and 0 bases at J, with 10 bases in the middle. CDR3: CASSLIASASYNEQFF. The CDR3 nucleotides are TGTGCCAGCAGCTTAATTGCGAGTGCCTCCTACAATGAGCAGTTCTTC.

Details on this clone: Other DNA sequences of this sample code for an identical CDR3. The V gene is TRBV2, the J gene TRBJ2-1, with 15 bases fitting TRBD2. There are 18 residues in the CDR3. Germline values: CDR1 SNHLY, CDR2 FYNNEI. The J segment lost 2 bases and the V segment lost 1 base, leaving 3 bases of the junction unmatched. This chain's CDR3 is CASSEGGLAGGPYNEQFF. The CDR3 DNA follows: TGTGCCAGCAGTGAAGGGGGACTAGCGGGGGGACCCTACAATGAGCAGTTCTTC.

The chain has TRBV7-2 and TRBJ2-7; the D gene is possibly TRBD1 (6 bases). This CDR3 is built from 14 residues. Per the germline V gene, CDR1 is SGHTA and CDR2 is FQGNSA. Trimming took off 2 bases at V and 5 bases at J, with 13 bases between the two ends. CDR3 bases: TGTGCCAGCAGCTTATCACAGGGTAAGGACGAGCAGTACTTC. Translated: CASSLSQGKDEQYF. Full variable domain (missing parts from reference TRBV7-2 and TRBJ2-7): GAGVSQSPSNKVTEKGKDVELRCDPISGHTALYWYRQSLGQGLEFLIYFQGNSAPDKSGLPSDRFSAERTGGSVSTLTIQRTQQEDSAVYLCASSLSQGKDEQYFGPGTRLTVT.

The chain carries TRBV11-2 and TRBJ2-2; D may be TRBD1 (6 bases). CDR1 is SGHAT and CDR2 is FQNNGV in the germline V gene. V was clipped by 2 bases and J by 4 bases, with 11 bases between them. CDR3 length: 15 amino acids. CDR3 loop: CASSLRAGATGELFF. CDR3 DNA: TGTGCCAGCAGCTTACGGGCAGGGGCCACCGGGGAGCTGTTTTTT.

CDR3 sequence: CASSSGTRDYGYTF. The CDR3 nucleotides are TGTGCCAGCAGCTCCGGGACACGAGACTATGGCTACACCTTC. V and J are TRBV5-6 and TRBJ1-2; perhaps TRBD1 as D (6 bases). The CDR3 sequence is 14 residues long. Trimming took 3 bases from V and 3 from J, leaving 12 bases between them. From germline, CDR1 is SGHDT and CDR2 YYEEEE.